This T cell receptor beta chain derives from a study of T cell repertoires in cytomegalovirus infection. The CDR3 runs to 17 residues. V shed 0 bases, J shed 3 bases, and the junction held 8 bases outside the gene matches. Looked up from germline, CDR1 is MNHNY and CDR2 is SVGAGI (reference sequence). Notes on the study in general: Ex vivo, HLA-C-restricted CMV-specific TCR beta clonotypes prevailed over the rest of the response.

This clonotype was picked up many times. The antigen remains undetermined. TCRdb reprocessed the reads with MiXCR, giving one entry per CDR3 protein. Of roughly 200,000 distinct CDR3 sequences listed, about a tenth are singletons. The chain combines TRBV6-6 with TRBJ2-5, with TRBD2 matching over 9 bases. This sequence was found in a human donor in good health (CMV status not recorded). Some clones in this sample may be carry-over from other donors' samples. Sample: PBMCs. The CDR3 protein is CASSYSPLAGIEETQYF. Here the CDR3 DNA reads TGTGCCAGCAGTTACTCCCCTCTAGCGGGGATTGAAGAGACCCAGTACTTC.